This T cell receptor (beta chain) stems from a study of response to subunit inactivated influenza vaccine. Study-wide results and caveats: Authors proposed each seasonal influenza vaccination draws in few new T cells.

TCRdb re-derived calls from the RT-PCR reads in MiXCR, one entry per CDR3 protein. The sample lists about 700,000 distinct CDR3 sequences, about 15% seen once, with 5.5% to 7% in the top ten. The CDR3 contains 12 residues. V dropped 5 bases and J dropped 8 bases, with 13 bases sitting between them. This clonotype was counted only a few times. Its antigen is still unknown. The clonotype originates from a man between 50 and 59 years old who received an inactivated influenza vaccine. V is TRBV12-3 or TRBV12-4 and J is TRBJ2-7; weak D call: TRBD1 (5 bases). Sequences were derived from PBMCs from blood, sampled roughly 15 days before vaccination. The CDR3 DNA sequence: TGTGCCAGCAGTCCCCCAGGGTACCAGCAGTACTTC. It is translated as CASSPPGYQQYF.